The clone carrying this T cell receptor (beta chain) has only a few counts. No antigen is known for it. The germline V gene encodes CDR1 SGHTA and CDR2 FQGNSA. This CDR3 contains 14 residues. The sample originates from a study of T cells in Graves' hyperthyroidism and ophthalmopathy. Study observations and caveats: Among clonotypes expanded in thyroid above 0.001, most were also found in blood.

Researchers amplified the TCR beta CDR3 regions from RNA transcripts. During a first-round RT-PCR of the TCR CDR3, the HTBI primer set was used. TCRdb re-called the multiplex PCR reads with MiXCR, one entry per CDR3 protein. The table includes roughly 380,000 distinct CDR3 sequences, about 18% detected once. This chain connects TRBV7-2 to TRBJ2-3; TRBD2 matches 9 bases. The TCR was taken from a woman under 30 with Graves' hyperthyroidism. Material for sequencing was blood. CDR3 residues: CANSGGLAQDTQYF. The DNA of the CDR3 is TGTGCTAACTCGGGGGGACTAGCCCAAGATACGCAGTATTTT. Using reference TRBV7-2 and TRBJ2-3 for the parts outside the CDR3, the full variable domain is GAGVSQSPSNKVTEKGKDVELRCDPISGHTALYWYRQSLGQGLEFLIYFQGNSAPDKSGLPSDRFSAERTGGSVSTLTIQRTQQEDSAVYLCANSGGLAQDTQYFGPGTRLTVL.